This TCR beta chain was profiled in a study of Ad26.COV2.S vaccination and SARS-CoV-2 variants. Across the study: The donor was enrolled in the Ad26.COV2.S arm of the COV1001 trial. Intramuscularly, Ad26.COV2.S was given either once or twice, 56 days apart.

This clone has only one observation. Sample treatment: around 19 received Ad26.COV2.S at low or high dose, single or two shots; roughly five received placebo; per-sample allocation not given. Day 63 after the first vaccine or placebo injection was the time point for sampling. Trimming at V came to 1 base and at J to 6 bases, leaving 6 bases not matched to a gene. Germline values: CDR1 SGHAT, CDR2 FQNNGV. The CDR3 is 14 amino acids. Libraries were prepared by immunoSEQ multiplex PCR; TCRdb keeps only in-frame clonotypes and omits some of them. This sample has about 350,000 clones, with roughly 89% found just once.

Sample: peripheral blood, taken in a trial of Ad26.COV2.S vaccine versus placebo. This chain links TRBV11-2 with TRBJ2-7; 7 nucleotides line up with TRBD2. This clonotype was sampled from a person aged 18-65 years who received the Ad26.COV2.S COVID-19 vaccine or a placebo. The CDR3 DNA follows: TGTGCCAGCAGCTTAGGACCGGGAGGCCGCGAGCAGTACTTC. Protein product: CASSLGPGGREQYF.